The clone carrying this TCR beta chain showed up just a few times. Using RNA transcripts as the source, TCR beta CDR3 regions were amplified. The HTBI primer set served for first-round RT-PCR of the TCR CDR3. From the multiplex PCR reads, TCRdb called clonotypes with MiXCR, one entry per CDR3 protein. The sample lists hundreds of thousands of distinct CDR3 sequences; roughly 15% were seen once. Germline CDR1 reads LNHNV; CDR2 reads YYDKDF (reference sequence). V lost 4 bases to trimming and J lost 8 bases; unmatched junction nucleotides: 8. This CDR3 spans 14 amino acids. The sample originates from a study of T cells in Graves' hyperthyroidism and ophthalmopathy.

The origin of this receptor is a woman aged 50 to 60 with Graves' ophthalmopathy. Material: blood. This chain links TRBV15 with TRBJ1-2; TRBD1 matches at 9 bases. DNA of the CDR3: TGTGCCACCAGCAAGCGGGACAGGGCGTTGGGCTACACCTTC. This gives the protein CATSKRDRALGYTF.